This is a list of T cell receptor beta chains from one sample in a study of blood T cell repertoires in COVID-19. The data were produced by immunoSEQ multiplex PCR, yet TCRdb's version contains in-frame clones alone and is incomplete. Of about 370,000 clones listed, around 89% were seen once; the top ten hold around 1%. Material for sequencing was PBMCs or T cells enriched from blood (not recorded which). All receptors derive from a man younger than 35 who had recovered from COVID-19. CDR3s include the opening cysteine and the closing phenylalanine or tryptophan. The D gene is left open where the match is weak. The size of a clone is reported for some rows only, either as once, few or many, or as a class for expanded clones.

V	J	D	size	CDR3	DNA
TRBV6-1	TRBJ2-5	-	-	CASSEAWPDQETQYF	TGTGCCAGCAGTGAAGCATGGCCAGACCAAGAGACCCAGTACTTC
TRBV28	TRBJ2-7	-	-	CASSLQAVTYEQYF	TGTGCCAGCAGTCTACAGGCCGTAACCTACGAGCAGTACTTC
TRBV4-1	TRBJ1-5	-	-	CASSQNTGTTQPQHF	TGCGCCAGCAGCCAAAACACAGGGACAACTCAGCCCCAGCATTTT
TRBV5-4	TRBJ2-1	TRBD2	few	CASSLWLAGYNEQFF	TGTGCCAGCAGCTTATGGCTAGCGGGTTACAATGAGCAGTTCTTC
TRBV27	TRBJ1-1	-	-	CASSYRPGTEAFF	TGTGCCAGCAGTTACCGTCCGGGTACTGAAGCTTTCTTT
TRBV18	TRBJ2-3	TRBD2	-	CASSPMAGGPSDTQYF	TGTGCCAGCTCACCAATGGCGGGGGGGCCCTCAGATACGCAGTATTTT
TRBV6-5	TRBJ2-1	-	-	CASRKTAESYNEQFF	TGTGCCAGCAGAAAAACAGCCGAGTCCTACAATGAGCAGTTCTTC
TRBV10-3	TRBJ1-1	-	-	CAITYQSGANTEAFF	TGTGCCATCACCTACCAATCAGGGGCGAACACTGAAGCTTTCTTT
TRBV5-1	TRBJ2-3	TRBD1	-	CASSLGMGAGGTDTQYF	TGCGCCAGCAGCTTGGGCATGGGAGCAGGGGGAACAGATACGCAGTATTTT
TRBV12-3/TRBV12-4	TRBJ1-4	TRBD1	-	CASSYRGGEKLFF	TGTGCCAGCAGTTACAGGGGCGGTGAAAAACTGTTTTTT
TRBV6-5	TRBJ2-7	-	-	CATLYSYEQYF	TGTGCCACCCTTTACTCCTACGAGCAGTACTTC
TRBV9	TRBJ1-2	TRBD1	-	CASSVSRGQGNGYTF	TGTGCCAGCAGCGTAAGCCGGGGACAGGGGAATGGCTACACCTTC
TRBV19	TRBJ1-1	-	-	CASSMPSRGMNTEAFF	TGTGCCAGTAGTATGCCCTCCAGGGGTATGAACACTGAAGCTTTCTTT
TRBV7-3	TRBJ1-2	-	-	CASSLYGSTNYGYTF	TGTGCCAGCAGCTTATACGGGTCAACCAACTATGGCTACACCTTC
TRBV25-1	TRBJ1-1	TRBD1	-	CASSEGTGGAEAFF	TGTGCCAGCAGTGAGGGGACAGGGGGCGCTGAAGCTTTCTTT
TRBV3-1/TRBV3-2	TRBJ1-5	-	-	CASSQTGKGINQPQHF	TGTGCCAGCAGCCAAACAGGGAAGGGGATCAATCAGCCCCAGCATTTT
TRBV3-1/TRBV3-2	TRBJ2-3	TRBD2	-	CASSQIGGGPSDTQYF	TGTGCCAGCAGCCAAATCGGGGGAGGGCCCTCAGATACGCAGTATTTT
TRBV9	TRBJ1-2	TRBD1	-	CASSPTGTVFYGYTF	TGTGCCAGCAGCCCTACCGGGACAGTGTTCTATGGCTACACCTTC
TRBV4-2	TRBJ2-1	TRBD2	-	CASSPYPGLGGDNEQFF	TGTGCCAGCAGCCCCTACCCGGGACTAGGTGGTGATAATGAGCAGTTCTTC
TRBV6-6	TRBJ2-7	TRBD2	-	CASRGGSGSSYEQYF	TGTGCCAGCAGGGGGGGGAGCGGGAGCTCCTACGAGCAGTACTTC
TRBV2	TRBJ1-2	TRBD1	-	CATLTGTDYGYTF	TGTGCCACCCTAACCGGGACAGACTATGGCTACACCTTC
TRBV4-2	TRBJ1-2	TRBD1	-	CASSREQGTTYGYTF	TGTGCCAGCAGCCGAGAACAGGGGACCACCTATGGCTACACCTTC
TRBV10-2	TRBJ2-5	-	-	CASSTRVVETQYF	TGCGCCAGCAGTACTCGGGTAGTGGAGACCCAGTACTTC
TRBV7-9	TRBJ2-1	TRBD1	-	CASSITGGAQWNEQFF	TGTGCCAGCAGCATCACAGGGGGCGCCCAGTGGAATGAGCAGTTCTTC
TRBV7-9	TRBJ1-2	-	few	CASSSQGLVGYTF	TGTGCCAGCAGCTCCCAGGGGTTAGTGGGCTACACCTTC
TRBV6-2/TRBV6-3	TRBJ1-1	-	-	CASSDSDSMNTEAFF	TGTGCCAGCAGTGACTCGGACAGTATGAACACTGAAGCTTTCTTT
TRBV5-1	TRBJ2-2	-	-	CASSFGSANTGELFF	TGCGCCAGCAGCTTTGGGAGCGCGAACACCGGGGAGCTGTTTTTT
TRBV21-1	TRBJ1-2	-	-	CASSGARGGPSSYGYTF	TGTGCCAGCAGCGGAGCTCGGGGGGGGCCTTCATCCTATGGCTACACCTTC
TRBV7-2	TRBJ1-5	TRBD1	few	CASSSGQGGGNQPQHF	TGTGCCAGCAGCTCAGGACAGGGCGGAGGAAATCAGCCCCAGCATTTT
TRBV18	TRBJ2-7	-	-	CASSPLGAGEQYF	TGTGCCAGCTCACCACTGGGGGCAGGCGAGCAGTACTTC
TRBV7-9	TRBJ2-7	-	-	CASSTAFRGLYEQYF	TGTGCCAGCAGCACCGCATTTCGGGGGTTGTACGAGCAGTACTTC
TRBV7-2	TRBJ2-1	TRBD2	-	CASSQTSDKVGEQFF	TGTGCCAGCAGCCAGACTAGCGATAAGGTGGGTGAGCAGTTCTTC
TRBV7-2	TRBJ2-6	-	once	CASSLDLSGANVLTF	TGTGCCAGCAGCTTAGATCTCTCTGGGGCCAACGTCCTGACTTTC
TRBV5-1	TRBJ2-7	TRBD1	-	CASSFNRGSDEQYF	TGCGCCAGCAGCTTTAACAGGGGTAGCGACGAGCAGTACTTC
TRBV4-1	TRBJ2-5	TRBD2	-	CASSQGVGEGQETQYF	TGCGCCAGCAGCCAAGGGGTGGGGGAGGGCCAAGAGACCCAGTACTTC
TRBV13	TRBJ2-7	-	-	CASSAPGTNHYEQYF	TGTGCCAGCAGCGCCCCCGGGACAAATCACTACGAGCAGTACTTC
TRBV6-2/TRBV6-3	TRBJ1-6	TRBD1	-	CASSRQGAAGSPLHF	TGTGCCAGCAGCCGACAGGGGGCCGCTGGTTCACCCCTCCACTTT
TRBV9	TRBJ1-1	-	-	CASSSGRGMNTEAFF	TGTGCCAGCAGCTCCGGCAGGGGCATGAACACTGAAGCTTTCTTT
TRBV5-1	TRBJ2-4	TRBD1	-	CASSSGTGILAKNIQYF	TGCGCCAGCAGTTCCGGGACAGGGATACTAGCCAAAAACATTCAGTACTTC
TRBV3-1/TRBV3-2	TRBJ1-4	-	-	CASSPSQGINEKLFF	TGTGCCAGCAGCCCTTCACAGGGCATAAATGAAAAACTGTTTTTT
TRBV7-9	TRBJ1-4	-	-	CASSPQGEKLFF	TGTGCCAGCAGCCCCCAGGGGGAAAAACTGTTTTTT
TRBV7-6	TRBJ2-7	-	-	CASSLGQGSPYEQYF	TGTGCCAGCAGCTTAGGTCAGGGGTCCCCCTACGAGCAGTACTTC
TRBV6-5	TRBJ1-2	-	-	CASSGVGNYGYTF	TGTGCCAGTTCGGGAGTGGGGAACTATGGCTACACCTTC
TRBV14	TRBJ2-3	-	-	CASSQAGDLTDTQYF	TGTGCCAGCAGCCAAGCAGGGGACCTCACAGATACGCAGTATTTT
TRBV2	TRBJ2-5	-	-	CASSESWETQYF	TGTGCCAGCAGTGAAAGCTGGGAGACCCAGTACTTC
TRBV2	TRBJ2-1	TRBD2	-	CASSSESLAGSYNEQFF	TGTGCCAGCAGTTCAGAATCTTTAGCGGGCTCCTACAATGAGCAGTTCTTC
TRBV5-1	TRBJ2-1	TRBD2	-	CASSLAAGGFSYNEQFF	TGCGCCAGCAGCTTGGCTGCGGGGGGCTTTTCCTACAATGAGCAGTTCTTC
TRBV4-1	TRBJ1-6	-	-	CASSQQVPALAHNSPLHF	TGCGCCAGCAGCCAACAGGTACCGGCCCTCGCCCATAATTCACCCCTCCACTTT
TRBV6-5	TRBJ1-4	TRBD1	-	CASSYSDRAFEKLFF	TGTGCCAGCAGTTACTCGGACAGGGCATTTGAAAAACTGTTTTTT